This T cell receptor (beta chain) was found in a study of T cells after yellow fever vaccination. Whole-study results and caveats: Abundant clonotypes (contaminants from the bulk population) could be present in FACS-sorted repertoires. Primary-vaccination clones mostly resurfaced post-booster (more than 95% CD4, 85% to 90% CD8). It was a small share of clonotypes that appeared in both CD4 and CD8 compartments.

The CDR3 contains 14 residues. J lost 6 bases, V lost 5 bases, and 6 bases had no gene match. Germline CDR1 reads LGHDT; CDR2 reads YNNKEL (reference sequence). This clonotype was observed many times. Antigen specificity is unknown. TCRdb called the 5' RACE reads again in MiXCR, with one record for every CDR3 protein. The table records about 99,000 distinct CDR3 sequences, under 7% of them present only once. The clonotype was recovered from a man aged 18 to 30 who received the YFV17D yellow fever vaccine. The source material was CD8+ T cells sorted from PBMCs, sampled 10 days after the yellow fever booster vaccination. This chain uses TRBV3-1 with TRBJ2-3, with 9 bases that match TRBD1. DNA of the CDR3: TGTGCCAGCAGCTACGGACAGGGGCCCGATACGCAGTATTTT. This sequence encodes CASSYGQGPDTQYF.